Below are 14 T cell receptor beta chains sequenced from a single sample in a study of blood T cells in healthy people across ages (dated by TCRdb to between 2015 and 2017). The method behind the library was 5' RACE. Instrument used: Illumina HiSeq 2500. A second PCR of roughly 7 to 12 cycles was run with a J-beta primer mix and a sample-barcoded 5' primer. Using fastp trimming at Q25 and MiXCR clonotype assembly, TCRdb reanalyzed the public sequencing data and kept in-frame beta chains. Each entry is one CDR3 protein sequence, shown with its most common DNA and genes. The sample table holds about 800,000 distinct CDR3 sequences, of which 20% to 30% were seen once. Of the sample, under 4.5% falls within the top ten clones. The same sample was also used in a study of T cells of mothers and their children.

The specimen was blood. These receptors all come from a boy younger than 18 in good health.

A single count supports this clonotype. The chain is built from TRBV29-1 and TRBJ2-3; tentative D call: TRBD1 (5 bases). Trimming took off 1 base at V and 2 bases at J, with 13 bases between the two ends. This CDR3 contains 15 residues. Germline V gene lookup returns CDR1 SQVTM and CDR2 ANQGSEA. The CDR3 reads CSVEGTQGATDTQYF. CDR3 coding DNA: TGCAGCGTTGAAGGGACCCAAGGGGCCACAGATACGCAGTATTTT.

V is TRBV7-3 and J is TRBJ2-1; tentatively, D is TRBD2 (5 bases). The V end was cut by 6 bases, the J end by 6 bases, with 12 bases between. There are 13 residues in the CDR3. Per germline, CDR1 SGHTA and CDR2 FQGTGA. The chain's CDR3 is CASRASGSNEQFF. The CDR3 nucleotides are TGTGCCAGCAGGGCTTCGGGATCCAATGAGCAGTTCTTC. Full variable domain (missing parts from reference TRBV7-3 and TRBJ2-1): GAGVSQTPSNKVTEKGKYVELRCDPISGHTALYWYRQSLGQGPEFLIYFQGTGAADDSGLPNDRFFAVRPEGSVSTLKIQRTERGDSAVYLCASRASGSNEQFFGPGTRLTVL.

This clonotype has just a few counts. CDR3 loop: CASSLGPSRGQETQYF. The CDR3, as DNA: TGTGCCAGCAGTCTAGGCCCTAGCCGGGGACAAGAGACCCAGTACTTC. The gene calls are TRBV6-1 and TRBJ2-5, with D perhaps matching TRBD2 (5 bases). CDR1 is MNHNS and CDR2 is SASEGT in the germline V gene. V was cut by 5 bases and J by 2 bases, with 18 bases left in between. The CDR3 totals 16 residues.

This sequence joins TRBV11-2 and TRBJ2-7; 7 bases agree with TRBD1. The CDR3 contains 15 residues. The V gene's germline CDR1 is SGHAT and CDR2 FQNNGV. The V and J ends lost 5 bases and 0 bases, in that order; junction bases with no gene match: 7. DNA for the CDR3: TGTGCCAGCAGCCGGGACAGCCAAAACTCCTACGAGCAGTACTTC. Its translation is CASSRDSQNSYEQYF.

The rearrangement joins TRBV6-5 to TRBJ1-1; D is perhaps TRBD1 (5 bases). V dropped 0 bases and J dropped 1 base, with 9 bases sitting between them. The CDR3 is made up of 15 amino acids. In germline, CDR1 is MNHEY, CDR2 SVGAGI. The CDR3 reads CASSYSRETNTEAFF. The CDR3 region has the DNA TGTGCCAGCAGTTACTCCAGGGAGACGAACACTGAAGCTTTCTTT.

This chain joins TRBV29-1 and TRBJ2-3, with D perhaps matching TRBD2 (5 bases). From germline, CDR1 is SQVTM and CDR2 ANQGSEA. The CDR3 has 14 amino acids. Between the trimmed V and J ends, which lost 4 bases and 4 bases, there was a span of 15 bases. CDR3 residues: CSVVGSAGSDTQYF. CDR3 in DNA: TGCAGCGTTGTGGGTAGCGCGGGTTCAGATACGCAGTATTTT.

This chain uses TRBV4-3 with TRBJ2-6; D is tentatively TRBD1 or TRBD2 (5 bases each). The CDR3 contains 20 residues. Germline V gives CDR1 LGHNA, CDR2 YSLEER. V lost 0 bases, J lost 0 bases, and 18 bases lay in between. The CDR3 nucleotides are TGCGCCAGCAGCCAAGATCGCTTAGGGACGCTTAGCTCTGGGGCCAACGTCCTGACTTTC. This translates into CASSQDRLGTLSSGANVLTF.

This clonotype has a handful of counts. The chain has TRBV4-3 and TRBJ2-3; D is ambiguous. Germline-derived CDR1 and CDR2 are LGHNA and YSLEER. The CDR3 totals 13 residues. V dropped 1 base and J dropped 5 bases, with 7 bases sitting between them. The CDR3: CASSQVPEDTQYF. The CDR3, as DNA: TGCGCCAGCAGCCAAGTGCCCGAAGATACGCAGTATTTT.

V and J are TRBV5-6 and TRBJ1-1; D perhaps matches TRBD1 (5 bases). This CDR3 spans 14 amino acids. The germline V gene encodes CDR1 SGHDT and CDR2 YYEEEE. V was clipped by 2 bases and J by 0 bases, with 8 bases between them. CDR3 residues: CASSFWGMNTEAFF. The DNA of the CDR3 is TGTGCCAGCAGCTTCTGGGGGATGAACACTGAAGCTTTCTTT.

This clonotype appeared a few times. The chain carries TRBV7-2 and TRBJ2-4; 15 positions match TRBD2. V dropped 4 bases and J dropped 5; count of bases not matched to a gene: 9. The CDR3 spans 18 residues. The germline V gene has CDR1 SGHTA and CDR2 FQGNSA. CDR3 region: CASSSAGTSGGIQNIQYF. The CDR3 bases are TGTGCCAGCAGCTCCGCCGGGACTAGCGGGGGGATCCAAAACATTCAGTACTTC.

The chain joins TRBV27 to TRBJ1-2; D gene ambiguous. The length of the CDR3 is 14 residues. Germline CDR1 reads MNHEY; CDR2 reads SMNVEV (reference sequence). The ends were cut back, 0 bases at V and 7 bases at J, with 12 bases in the middle. The DNA for the CDR3 is TGTGCCAGCAGTTTATCGCAGGTGTTAGGTGGCTACACCTTC. Translating it yields CASSLSQVLGGYTF.

The chain combines TRBV7-2 with TRBJ2-3; D is unresolved. The V end lost 2 bases, the J end lost 5 bases, and 8 bases lay between the germline ends. The CDR3 is 13 amino acids. Germline CDR1 and CDR2: SGHTA and FQGNSA. The CDR3 DNA reads TGTGCCAGCAGCTTACCTAGTAGAGATACGCAGTATTTT. Protein product: CASSLPSRDTQYF.

V and J are TRBV29-1 and TRBJ2-7, with no clear D. The length of the CDR3 is 12 residues. Looked up from germline, CDR1 is SQVTM and CDR2 is ANQGSEA. The germline V and J ends were trimmed by 6 bases and 2 bases, with 11 bases remaining between them. This CDR3 reads CSVVTWTYEQYF. The CDR3 bases are TGCAGCGTCGTGACTTGGACCTACGAGCAGTACTTC.

This clonotype occurred a few times. The chain is built from TRBV27 and TRBJ2-7; 9 nucleotides line up with TRBD1. This CDR3 spans 15 amino acids. Losses at the gene ends were 4 bases for V and 12 bases for J; bases not matched to a gene: 16. Germline V lookup: CDR1 MNHEY, CDR2 SMNVEV (reference sequence). The chain's CDR3 is CASSSNLGTGNSAYF. In DNA form, the CDR3 reads TGTGCCAGCAGTTCTAACCTCGGGACAGGGAATAGTGCGTACTTC.